This T cell receptor (beta chain) comes out of a study of technical replicates of blood from a few donors. Assay used: immunoSEQ multiplex PCR; TCRdb lists only in-frame clones, some missing. The sample includes some 60,000 clones, around 91% of them seen just once. Per germline, CDR1 LNHDA and CDR2 SQIVND (reference sequence). V trimming: 6 bases; J trimming: 2 bases; junction bases outside the gene matches: 4. CDR3 size: 15 residues. The specimen was PBMCs. The TCR comes from a human donor in good health. Some clones in this sample may be carry-over from other donors' samples. The chain recombines TRBV19 with TRBJ1-3; 10 bases agree with TRBD1. The CDR3 DNA reads TGTGCCAGTAGCCTCGGGACAGGGGCTGGAAACACCATATATTTT. Its translation: CASSLGTGAGNTIYF.